The present T cell receptor (beta chain) was sequenced within a study of cytomegalovirus exposure and HLA in healthy donors. This clone was found a few times. The PCR was carried out with 60 Vbeta primers and 13 Jbeta primers. TCRdb's table, derived via immunoSEQ multiplex PCR, lists solely in-frame clones and lacks some. Among some 110,000 clones listed, approximately 76% were seen once. Trimming took off 1 base at V and 10 bases at J, with 5 bases between the two ends. CDR1 is PRHDT, CDR2 FYEKMQ, per germline (reference sequence). CDR3 length: 11 amino acids. The TCR originated in a woman under 30 in good health and CMV-seropositive. This sequence joins TRBV13 and TRBJ2-1; D is unresolved. Sequencing was done on a sample of PBMCs. The CDR3 sequence: CASSLVQEQFF. CDR3 DNA sequence: TGTGCCAGCAGCTTAGTCCAGGAGCAGTTCTTC.